The sequence of this T cell receptor (beta chain) was determined in a study of T cells in Graves' hyperthyroidism and ophthalmopathy. This clonotype was seen a few times. V was pared by 0 bases and J by 7 bases, with 6 bases between. The CDR3 length is 13 residues. It was RNA transcripts that yielded the amplified TCR beta CDR3 regions. HTBI primers were used for first-round RT-PCR of the TCR CDR3. TCRdb called the multiplex PCR reads again in MiXCR, with one record for every CDR3 protein. The sample carries hundreds of thousands of distinct CDR3 sequences, 40% to 55% recorded once. The TCR originated in an adult man with Graves' disease, either hyperthyroidism or ophthalmopathy (not recorded which). Material: peripheral blood or thyroid tissue (not recorded which). The rearrangement uses TRBV12-3 or TRBV12-4 and TRBJ1-4; D uncertain. CDR3 sequence reads: CASSLAFGEKLFF. The CDR3, as DNA: TGTGCCAGCAGTTTAGCCTTCGGTGAAAAACTGTTTTTT.